This TCR beta chain comes out of a study of immune cell composition in non-small cell lung cancer. Turning to this clone: Its antigen is undetermined.

Study outcomes and limitations: Clones >0.5% enriched in tumour were rarer in adenocarcinoma (roughly 35%) than squamous (roughly 75%). Squamous lung tumours showed higher top 10 clone scores and clonality than adenocarcinomas. Adenocarcinomas with higher top tumour-associated clone frequency had more reactive TILs.

Assay used: immunoSEQ multiplex PCR; TCRdb lists only in-frame clones, some missing. The repertoire consists of fewer than 2,000 clones, with roughly 80% occurring once and the leading ten covering almost 10%. The sequenced sample was lung tumor tissue. This receptor was obtained from a human donor with non-small cell lung cancer.

The CDR3 here is CASSPVGLAGSTDTQYF. The CDR3 region has the DNA TGTGCCAGCAGCCCCGTTGGACTAGCGGGGAGCACAGATACGCAGTATTTT. V and J are TRBV28 and TRBJ2-3, with 12 bases identical to TRBD2. Germline CDR1 reads MDHEN; CDR2 reads SYDVKM. V lost 6 bases, J lost 0 bases, and 7 bases stayed unmatched. The CDR3 has 17 amino acids.